Here is one TCR beta chain with its context. This clone's antigen is unknown. Per-base quality was not reported, and no clone a single base away is much larger than it. The sample originates from a study of cytomegalovirus exposure and HLA in healthy donors (dated by TCRdb to the late 2010s). Background on the whole study: According to a later analysis, one platform produced both the 110 or so validation repertoires and the 666 repertoires of the first cohort. A separate validation cohort of some 130 different subjects was used in addition to the roughly 700-subject first cohort. The study was designed to test whether signatures of past pathogen exposure could be identified by cataloging public T cell receptors. The study combined high-throughput TCR immunosequencing, statistical association of individual TCRs with disease status, and machine learning to predict cytomegalovirus infection status. Summary of the overall study and its limitations: Most TCR sequences were observed very rarely across donors, whereas some public TCRs were present in many individuals. A few of the identified cytomegalovirus-associated TCR beta chains were confirmed in vitro to be specific for cytomegalovirus antigens. The classifier was reported to diagnose cytomegalovirus status with high specificity and sensitivity in both the original cohort and the validation cohort. The study gave a list of 150 to 200 TCR beta chains associated with cytomegalovirus. The validation cohort had no HLA typing available for a later analysis, so co-occurrence within that cohort was assessed over all 130 or so repertoires. The authors suggested that the approach could potentially be extended to other disease states and immunological phenotypes. Subsequent analysis determined that TCRs grouped into clusters in the first cohort also showed a tendency toward co-occurrence across the 120 or so validation repertoires, and 85% to 95% of cluster scores exceeded 0.

The library was generated by the immunoSEQ multiplex PCR assay. Processing in the source paper ran as follows. A statistical classification framework was developed to diagnose cytomegalovirus status using the catalog of TCR beta chain sequences. In TCRdb, the immuneACCESS table is reduced to in-frame sequences with V and J assigned. These tables do not hold every clone; where another copy was compared, an unresolved V gene accounts for under half, and the others remain unexplained. V and J calls and clone size are given by that table; D and trimming were obtained from the DNA. The sample yields approximately 150,000 clones; around nine tenths were counted once. Of the sample, less than 3.5% is held by the ten largest clones. V has 3 bases trimmed and J has 5 bases trimmed; junction bases matching no gene number 7. From cysteine to phenylalanine, the CDR3 is 15 amino acids long. The only DNA kept is the CDR3, 45 bases in frame from the first base. CDR1 and CDR2 are read off the germline V gene as ENHRY and SYGVKD.

Separate from the roughly 700-subject first cohort, the validation cohort of roughly 130 subjects was the group to which the donors belonged. The sample taken for sequencing was PBMCs. The chain is made from TRBV10-3 and TRBJ2-5; the junction holds 9 bases that match TRBD1. This sequence originates from a man between 18 and 35 years old in good health and CMV-seropositive. The bases are TGTGCCATCAGTGACCATCGACAGGGGGGGGAGACCCAGTACTTC. Its protein product is CAISDHRQGGETQYF.